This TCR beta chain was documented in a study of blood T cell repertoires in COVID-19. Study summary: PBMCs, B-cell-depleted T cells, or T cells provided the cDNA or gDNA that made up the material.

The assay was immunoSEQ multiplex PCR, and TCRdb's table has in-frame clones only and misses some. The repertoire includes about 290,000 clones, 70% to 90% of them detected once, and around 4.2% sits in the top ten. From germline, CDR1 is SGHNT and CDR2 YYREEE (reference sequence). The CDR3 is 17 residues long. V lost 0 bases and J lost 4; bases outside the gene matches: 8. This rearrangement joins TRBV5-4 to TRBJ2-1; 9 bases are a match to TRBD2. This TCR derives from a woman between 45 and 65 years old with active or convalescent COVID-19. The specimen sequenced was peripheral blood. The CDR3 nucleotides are TGTGCCAGCAGCTTGGGAGGCGGGAGGGCCTTTTACAATGAGCAGTTCTTC. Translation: CASSLGGGRAFYNEQFF.